Following are 31 T cell receptor beta chains from one sample sequenced in a study of blood T cell repertoires in COVID-19. TCRdb keeps only in-frame clones here, not all; method: immunoSEQ multiplex PCR. The profile shows around 250,000 clones, about 86% of them singletons. Source material: peripheral blood. These receptors came from a middle-aged man with active or convalescent COVID-19.

This chain connects TRBV6-1 to TRBJ2-5; D might be TRBD1 (6 bases). The CDR3 is made up of 16 amino acids. CDR1 is MNHNS and CDR2 is SASEGT in the germline V gene. The V end was cut by 3 bases, the J end by 5 bases, with 19 bases between. CDR3 DNA sequence: TGTGCCAGCAGTGACTATCGGGACACCTCAGGCGAGACCCAGTACTTC. Protein: CASSDYRDTSGETQYF.

This rearrangement joins TRBV7-6 to TRBJ2-7, with D tentatively TRBD2 (5 bases). The germline V gene has CDR1 SGHVS and CDR2 FNYEAQ. Trimming left V 0 bases short and J 1 base short, with 7 bases between. This CDR3 comprises 14 residues. The chain's CDR3 is CASSLAEGSYEQYF. The CDR3 nucleotides are TGTGCCAGCAGCTTAGCCGAGGGATCCTACGAGCAGTACTTC.

The chain employs TRBV7-3 and TRBJ2-2; D might be TRBD1 (5 bases). Trimming pared 3 bases from V and 0 bases from J, leaving 8 bases between. The germline CDR1 and CDR2 sequences are SGHTA and FQGTGA. CDR3 length: 15 residues. The CDR3 bases are TGTGCCAGCAGCTTTCAGGGCGCGAACACCGGGGAGCTGTTTTTT. It specifies CASSFQGANTGELFF.

CDR3 in amino acids: CASSTGTDTQYF. Here the CDR3 DNA reads TGTGCCAGTAGTACAGGGACAGATACGCAGTATTTT. The chain uses TRBV19 and TRBJ2-3; possible D gene TRBD1, 5 bases. V lost 4 bases and J lost 3, with 5 bases in between. The CDR3 is made up of 12 amino acids. The germline V gene has CDR1 LNHDA and CDR2 SQIVND (reference sequence).

The chain couples TRBV2 to TRBJ2-1; weak D call: TRBD2 (7 bases). CDR3 length equals 13 residues. V lost 6 bases and J lost 10, with 16 bases in between. Germline V gene lookup returns CDR1 SNHLY and CDR2 FYNNEI. For the CDR3, the DNA is TGTGCCAGCAGCCCGCCAGCGGGGACAGAGCAGTTCTTC. Translation gives CASSPPAGTEQFF.

The chain couples TRBV6-2 or TRBV6-3 to TRBJ1-1; the match to TRBD1 covers 9 bases. Trimming at V came to 3 bases and at J to 0 bases, leaving 2 bases not matched to a gene. Germline assignment: CDR1 MNHEY and CDR2 SVGEGT. CDR3 size: 15 residues. DNA of the CDR3: TGTGCCAGCAGTTATCGGACAGGGGTGAACACTGAAGCTTTCTTT. Its protein product is CASSYRTGVNTEAFF.

The genes are TRBV7-3 and TRBJ1-3, with D perhaps matching TRBD1 (5 bases). V was shortened by 7 bases and J by 4 bases, with 17 bases between the two germline ends. Germline V gene sequence: CDR1 SGHTA, CDR2 FQGTGA. The CDR3 is 15 amino acids. CDR3 loop: CASTRSGSKGNTIYF. The CDR3 coding sequence is TGTGCCAGCACCCGGTCAGGGTCAAAGGGAAACACCATATATTTT.

This chain links TRBV5-6 with TRBJ2-5, with 7 bases lining up with TRBD1. Trimming cost V 1 base and J 0 bases; bases outside gene matches: 6. The germline V gene has CDR1 SGHDT and CDR2 YYEEEE. CDR3 length: 16 residues. CDR3 in amino acids: CASSLKGQKYQETQYF. DNA for the CDR3: TGTGCCAGCAGCTTGAAGGGACAGAAGTACCAAGAGACCCAGTACTTC.

The V gene is TRBV6-1, the J gene TRBJ1-1; D possibly corresponds to TRBD1 (6 bases). Trimming took 2 bases from V and 8 from J, leaving 21 bases between them. Germline CDR1 is MNHNS and CDR2 is SASEGT. CDR3 length: 16 amino acids. CDR3: CASSERGGAFGAEAFF. CDR3 DNA: TGTGCCAGCAGTGAACGGGGGGGCGCTTTTGGTGCCGAAGCTTTCTTT.

The V and J genes are TRBV5-6 and TRBJ1-2; no clear D. Germline CDR1 is SGHDT and CDR2 is YYEEEE. This CDR3 has 16 amino acids. V was trimmed by 2 bases and J by 8 bases, leaving 22 bases between them. CDR3 DNA: TGTGCCAGCAGCTTTCTTATAAGGCAATTGAGGGAGGGCTACACCTTC. This sequence encodes CASSFLIRQLREGYTF.

The chain recombines TRBV7-2 with TRBJ1-2; tentative D call: TRBD1 (5 bases). The germline CDR1 and CDR2 sequences are SGHTA and FQGNSA. Trimming cost V 5 bases and J 8 bases, with 15 bases left between them. This CDR3 comprises 13 residues. The CDR3 sequence: CASSPDNFYGYTF. The CDR3 DNA reads as TGTGCCAGCAGCCCGGACAACTTCTACGGCTACACCTTC.

The chain employs TRBV19 and TRBJ1-1, with a possible D match to TRBD1 (6 bases). The V gene's germline CDR1 is LNHDA and CDR2 SQIVND (reference sequence). Trimming removed 6 bases at V and 8 bases at J, with 13 bases between. This CDR3 has 12 residues. CDR3 bases: TGTGCCAGTAGGAGATCAACAGGGGAAGCTTTCTTT. Translated, it gives CASRRSTGEAFF.

The rearrangement links TRBV6-1 to TRBJ1-2; D is unclear. V lost 0 bases to trimming and J lost 0 bases, with 11 bases between them. The CDR3 totals 16 residues. Germline CDR1 and CDR2: MNHNS and SASEGT. The CDR3 is CASSEALPRANYGYTF. The CDR3 bases are TGTGCCAGCAGTGAAGCCCTTCCTCGGGCTAACTATGGCTACACCTTC.

The rearrangement joins TRBV3-1 (or the pseudogene TRBV3-2) to TRBJ1-2; tentative D call: TRBD1 (6 bases). Per the germline V gene, CDR1 is LGHDT and CDR2 is YNNKEL (reference sequence). The CDR3 runs 16 residues. Trimming cost V 2 bases and J 5 bases, with 18 bases left between them. The CDR3, as DNA: TGTGCCAGCAGCCAAACCATACGGACAGCGAATTATGGCTACACCTTC. This gives the protein CASSQTIRTANYGYTF.

The chain recombines TRBV4-3 with TRBJ1-1; 7 bases line up with TRBD1. The J segment lost 6 bases and the V segment lost 2 bases, leaving 9 bases of the junction unmatched. CDR1 and CDR2 from the germline V gene are LGHNA and YSLEER. This CDR3 is built from 15 residues. CDR3 bases: TGCGCCAGCAGCCAATTCCGGGACAGTCTTTCTGAAGCTTTCTTT. It codes for CASSQFRDSLSEAFF.

This sequence joins TRBV18 and TRBJ1-2; the match to TRBD1 covers 9 bases. V dropped 3 bases and J dropped 2; count of bases not matched to a gene: 13. This CDR3 has 18 amino acids. Per the germline V gene, CDR1 is KGHSH and CDR2 is LQKENI. As DNA, the CDR3 is TGTGCCAGCTCACCTTTGGGACAGGGCACTGAAACAAACTATGGCTACACCTTC. Encoded protein: CASSPLGQGTETNYGYTF.

The rearrangement links TRBV27 to TRBJ2-7; 7 bases are shared with TRBD1. The CDR3 has 13 amino acids. Germline V gene sequence: CDR1 MNHEY, CDR2 SMNVEV (reference sequence). V shed 5 bases, J shed 5 bases, and the junction held 6 bases outside the gene matches. The CDR3 reads CASSMTGLDEQYF. Here the CDR3 DNA reads TGTGCCAGCAGTATGACAGGGTTAGACGAGCAGTACTTC.

In this sample, this clone turned up once. The chain is built from TRBV28 and TRBJ2-3; TRBD2 is a possible D gene (6 bases). Trimming removed 7 bases at V and 1 base at J, with 15 bases between. This CDR3 comprises 15 residues. Germline CDR1 is MDHEN and CDR2 is SYDVKM. The CDR3 region is CASTPGRRGTDTQYF. For the CDR3, the DNA is TGTGCCAGCACCCCGGGGAGGAGAGGCACAGATACGCAGTATTTT.

This clone was counted at least ten times. The chain is built from TRBV5-1 and TRBJ2-7, with D unresolved. The CDR3 contains 15 residues. V lost 4 bases, J lost 5 bases, and 19 bases lay in between. CDR1 and CDR2 from the germline V gene are SGHRS and YFSETQ. CDR3 protein: CASSPWIGQNNEQYF. In DNA form, the CDR3 reads TGCGCCAGCAGCCCTTGGATTGGGCAGAATAACGAGCAGTACTTC. Looking up the rest from reference TRBV5-1 and TRBJ2-7 gives the full variable domain: KAGVTQTPRYLIKTRGQQVTLSCSPISGHRSVSWYQQTPGQGLQFLFEYFSETQRNKGNFPGRFSGRQFSNSRSEMNVSTLELGDSALYLCASSPWIGQNNEQYFGPGTRLTVT.

The chain uses TRBV5-5 and TRBJ1-3; 10 bases are a match to TRBD1. The CDR3 is 18 residues long. Germline values: CDR1 SGHKS, CDR2 YYEKEE (reference sequence). V was pared by 3 bases and J by 2 bases, with 11 bases of the junction left unmatched. This CDR3 is CASSSLPGQGNPGNTIYF. The CDR3, as DNA: TGTGCCAGCAGCTCCCTTCCGGGACAGGGGAACCCTGGAAACACCATATATTTT.

The table lists this clone with many counts. This chain connects TRBV5-4 to TRBJ1-2; D remains unclear. The germline V gene has CDR1 SGHNT and CDR2 YYREEE (reference sequence). The CDR3 is made up of 12 amino acids. Between the trimmed V and J ends, which lost 1 base and 7 bases, there was a span of 8 bases. CDR3 amino acids: CASSLTGFGYTF. Written as DNA, the CDR3 is TGTGCCAGCAGCTTGACGGGTTTTGGCTACACCTTC.

The chain combines TRBV10-3 with TRBJ1-2; D not certain. CDR3 size: 13 residues. The germline gives CDR1 ENHRY, CDR2 SYGVKD. V was pared by 0 bases and J by 6 bases, with 8 bases between. The CDR3: CAISESAVHGYTF. The DNA for the CDR3 is TGTGCCATCAGTGAGTCGGCAGTCCATGGCTACACCTTC.

V is TRBV3-1 (or the pseudogene TRBV3-2) and J is TRBJ2-2; 9 positions match TRBD1. This CDR3 comprises 16 residues. Germline CDR1 and CDR2: LGHDT and YNNKEL (reference sequence). J was trimmed by 6 bases and V by 4 bases; bases with no gene match: 9. CDR3 amino acids: CASSPPGQGTAGELFF. Here the CDR3 DNA reads TGTGCCAGCAGCCCCCCCGGACAGGGGACCGCCGGGGAGCTGTTTTTT.

This clone came up once. The chain employs TRBV30 and TRBJ1-4; D unclear. The CDR3 length is 14 residues. V lost 7 bases, J lost 3 bases, and 15 bases lay in between. The germline V gene encodes CDR1 GTSNPN and CDR2 SVGIG (reference sequence). The CDR3 sequence is CASAPGRANEKLFF. The CDR3 nucleotides are TGTGCCTCTGCCCCCGGGAGGGCTAATGAAAAACTGTTTTTT.

The chain has TRBV9 and TRBJ1-4; no clear D gene. Trimming cost V 4 bases and J 3 bases, with 10 bases left between them. This CDR3 has 14 residues. Germline CDR1 reads SGDLS; CDR2 reads YYNGEE. CDR3 in DNA: TGTGCCAGCAGCCCCTACAGCTCTAATGAAAAACTGTTTTTT. Amino acids: CASSPYSSNEKLFF.

The V gene is TRBV9, the J gene TRBJ2-7, with D perhaps TRBD2 (6 bases). Trimming removed 3 bases from V and 3 bases from J, with 16 bases in between. CDR1 and CDR2 (germline): SGDLS, YYNGEE. The CDR3 covers 15 residues. In DNA form, the CDR3 reads TGTGCCAGCAGCGCCCGCGCGGGGTTGGGCTACGAGCAGTACTTC. Amino acid sequence: CASSARAGLGYEQYF.

V gene TRBV5-1 combines with J gene TRBJ1-6; D is uncertain. Germline CDR1 is SGHRS and CDR2 is YFSETQ. The V end was cut by 0 bases, the J end by 7 bases, with 5 bases between. There are 13 residues in the CDR3. CDR3 amino acids: CASSLAENSPLHF. As DNA, the CDR3 is TGCGCCAGCAGCTTGGCCGAGAATTCACCCCTCCACTTT. Full variable domain (remainder filled in from reference TRBV5-1 and TRBJ1-6): KAGVTQTPRYLIKTRGQQVTLSCSPISGHRSVSWYQQTPGQGLQFLFEYFSETQRNKGNFPGRFSGRQFSNSRSEMNVSTLELGDSALYLCASSLAENSPLHFGNGTRLTVT.

The V and J genes are TRBV28 and TRBJ1-5, with TRBD1 matching 11 bases. The germline gives CDR1 MDHEN, CDR2 SYDVKM. V gave up 5 bases and J gave up 7 bases; unmatched junction bases: 16. The length of the CDR3 is 18 residues. The CDR3 is CASSHPGQGVGAFQPQHF. In DNA, the CDR3 is TGTGCCAGCAGTCACCCGGGACAGGGGGTGGGGGCCTTCCAGCCCCAGCATTTT.

This clone showed up just once. V and J are TRBV28 and TRBJ2-7; D not resolved. The CDR3 totals 13 residues. Germline V gene sequence: CDR1 MDHEN, CDR2 SYDVKM. V was shortened by 5 bases and J by 4 bases, with 12 bases between the two germline ends. DNA of the CDR3: TGTGCCAGCAGTACGCCCGCGATATACGAGCAGTACTTC. The encoded protein is CASSTPAIYEQYF.

The chain has TRBV21-1 and TRBJ1-4. TRBV21-1 counts as a pseudogene. The CDR3 covers 21 residues. CDR3 sequence (DNA): TGTGCCAGCAGCAAAGGACTAAGATGGGTTAAGGAGGGGCCAACGAATGAAAAACTGTTTTTT. It specifies CASSKGLRWVKEGPTNEKLFF.

The chain carries TRBV29-1 and TRBJ2-5; D remains ambiguous. This CDR3 is 12 amino acids long. From germline, CDR1 is SQVTM and CDR2 ANQGSEA. V shed 8 bases and J shed 5 bases, with 15 bases lying between them. DNA of the CDR3: TGCAGCCTTCGAGACTCACGGGAGACCCAGTACTTC. Its protein is CSLRDSRETQYF. The whole variable domain, filled in from reference TRBV29-1 and TRBJ2-5, reads SAVISQKPSRDICQRGTSLTIQCQVDSQVTMMFWYRQQPGQSLTLIATANQGSEATYESGFVIDKFPISRPNLTFSTLTVSNMSPEDSSIYLCSLRDSRETQYFGPGTRLLVL.